The clone carrying this TCR beta chain was detected only once. The antigen remains unidentified. This sample stems from a study of post-analysis software for immune sequencing data. Study in general: In terms of disease course, relapsing-remitting, secondary progressive and progressive-relapsing multiple sclerosis were included.

TCR beta cDNA libraries included unique molecular identifiers. In TCRdb, the PCR reads were re-called with MiXCR into one record per CDR3 protein. The data show 700,000 to 900,000 distinct CDR3 sequences, with 46% seen just once and 4.9% held by the top ten. Findings and caveats of the study: Controls had lower frequencies than patients of about five TRBV segments, which included TRBV5-6, TRBV5-1 and TRBV20-1.

Germline CDR1 and CDR2: SGHVS and FNYEAQ. CDR3 size: 15 residues. V was trimmed by 1 base and J by 1 base, leaving 9 bases between them. V and J are TRBV7-6 and TRBJ2-3, with D uncertain. The sequence was collected from a girl aged 10-17 years with multiple sclerosis. Sequencing was done on a sample of blood. The DNA for the CDR3 is TGTGCCAGCAGCTTAGGGAAAGGTGGCACAGATACGCAGTATTTT. Amino acid sequence: CASSLGKGGTDTQYF.